This passage covers 29 T cell receptor beta chains from one sample sequenced in a study of T-cell memory formation after mild COVID-19 (dated by TCRdb to the early 2020s). To prepare the library, 5' RACE was applied. Data came from an Illumina NovaSeq 6000. TCRdb ran its own pipeline on the public reads, namely fastp trimming at Q25 and MiXCR clone calling, and kept in-frame beta chains. Every entry covers one CDR3 protein and lists the most common genes and DNA from its rows. The sample table holds more than 250,000 distinct CDR3 sequences, of which 16% were seen once. About a fifth of the sample is in the top ten clones. The specimen was PBMCs or a T cell subset sorted from them (not recorded which). These receptors originate from a man younger than 30 who had mild COVID-19 (a few samples of this study predate the infection). The sample titles of this study are shuffled in the database, so cell type and time point are left out; the donor was told from shared clones.

This clonotype was recorded at least ten times. CDR3 nucleotide sequence: TGTGCCAGCAGTGGGACAGGGGCCGATCAGCCCCAGCATTTT. Translation gives CASSGTGADQPQHF. The rearrangement joins TRBV2 to TRBJ1-5; 9 bases agree with TRBD1. V lost 4 bases to trimming and J lost 5 bases; unmatched junction nucleotides: 3. The germline gives CDR1 SNHLY, CDR2 FYNNEI. The CDR3 is 14 amino acids.

This clonotype has a handful of counts. The chain carries TRBV5-1 and TRBJ1-2; TRBD1 might be the D (5 bases). Germline CDR1 and CDR2: SGHRS and YFSETQ. This CDR3 has 16 amino acids. V lost 3 bases and J lost 5, with 20 bases in between. The CDR3: CASSSDRPATVYGYTF. For the CDR3, the DNA is TGCGCCAGCAGCTCCGACAGACCCGCCACCGTATATGGCTACACCTTC. Using reference TRBV5-1 and TRBJ1-2 for the parts outside the CDR3, the full variable domain is KAGVTQTPRYLIKTRGQQVTLSCSPISGHRSVSWYQQTPGQGLQFLFEYFSETQRNKGNFPGRFSGRQFSNSRSEMNVSTLELGDSALYLCASSSDRPATVYGYTFGSGTRLTVV.

V usage is TRBV7-2 and J usage is TRBJ1-5; possibly TRBD1 for D (5 bases). Trimming cost V 5 bases and J 2 bases, with 10 bases left between them. The CDR3 consists of 14 residues. CDR1 and CDR2 from the germline V gene are SGHTA and FQGNSA. This CDR3 reads CASSRRGGNQPQHF. CDR3 sequence (DNA): TGTGCCAGCAGCCGACGGGGGGGCAATCAGCCCCAGCATTTT.

This clonotype has a handful of counts. V gene TRBV19 combines with J gene TRBJ2-5; a possible D gene is TRBD1 (6 bases). The CDR3 has 14 residues. Between the trimmed V and J ends, which lost 5 bases and 2 bases, there was a span of 12 bases. Germline CDR1 reads LNHDA; CDR2 reads SQIVND (reference sequence). Here the CDR3 reads CASSLGHFQETQYF. CDR3 bases: TGTGCCAGTAGTTTGGGACACTTTCAAGAGACCCAGTACTTC.

The chain is built from TRBV2 and TRBJ2-5, with 10 bases aligning to TRBD2. The CDR3 runs 15 residues. The V and J ends lost 4 bases and 6 bases, in that order; junction bases with no gene match: 8. Germline values: CDR1 SNHLY, CDR2 FYNNEI. The CDR3 spells CASSVGERGGQTQYF. The CDR3 DNA sequence: TGTGCCAGCAGTGTGGGCGAGCGGGGGGGCCAGACCCAGTACTTC.

This clonotype was seen at least ten times. The rearrangement joins TRBV29-1 to TRBJ2-2, with unresolved D. V lost 4 bases, J lost 5 bases, and 8 bases lay in between. The germline CDR1 and CDR2 sequences are SQVTM and ANQGSEA. This CDR3 is built from 12 residues. The CDR3 DNA follows: TGCAGCGTTGTAAGGGCAACCGGGGAGCTGTTTTTT. It codes for CSVVRATGELFF.

For the CDR3, the DNA is TGTGCCAGCAGTTTAGGGACAGGCACCTATGGCTACACCTTC. It codes for CASSLGTGTYGYTF. The chain recombines TRBV27 with TRBJ1-2; 8 bases line up with TRBD1. Per germline, CDR1 MNHEY and CDR2 SMNVEV (reference sequence). V was pared by 2 bases and J by 4 bases, with 3 bases of the junction left unmatched. CDR3 length: 14 amino acids.

The rearrangement uses TRBV6-4 and TRBJ2-3; no firm D call. The CDR3 loop spans 14 amino acids. The ends were cut back, 5 bases at V and 2 bases at J, with 11 bases in the middle. Germline-derived CDR1 and CDR2 are MRHNA and SNTAGT. The CDR3 DNA follows: TGTGCCAGCAGTCCCCGGACCGACACAGATACGCAGTATTTT. This translates into CASSPRTDTDTQYF.

This clonotype was counted at least ten times. The J gene is TRBJ2-1, the V gene TRBV20-1; no clear D. Trimming took 0 bases from V and 9 from J, leaving 21 bases between them. Germline V CDR1 and CDR2: DFQATT, SNEGSKA (reference sequence). This CDR3 comprises 16 residues. Here the CDR3 DNA reads TGCAGTGCTAGAGATGTAGGGCTTTCCCATATGGGTGAGCAGTTCTTC. Amino acid sequence: CSARDVGLSHMGEQFF.

The genes are TRBV5-4 and TRBJ2-2; D not resolved. The V and J ends lost 0 bases and 0 bases respectively, with 9 bases between them. Looked up from germline, CDR1 is SGHNT and CDR2 is YYREEE (reference sequence). The length of the CDR3 is 16 residues. The CDR3 is CASSLERSANTGELFF. The CDR3 nucleotides read TGTGCCAGCAGCTTGGAACGAAGCGCGAACACCGGGGAGCTGTTTTTT.

This clonotype was counted at least ten times. The CDR3 region is CAISGTRDSGANVLTF. The CDR3, as DNA: TGTGCCATCAGTGGGACCCGAGACTCTGGGGCCAACGTCCTGACTTTC. V and J are TRBV10-3 and TRBJ2-6; D not resolved. The CDR3 contains 16 residues. The V gene's germline CDR1 is ENHRY and CDR2 SYGVKD. Trimming removed 4 bases from V and 0 bases from J, with 10 bases in between.

This clonotype was seen more than once but under ten times. V is TRBV11-2 and J is TRBJ1-1, with TRBD1 matching over 9 bases. From germline, CDR1 is SGHAT and CDR2 FQNNGV. The V segment lost 1 base and the J segment 5 bases; nucleotides outside the gene matches: 8. This CDR3 contains 16 residues. CDR3 in amino acids: CASSLVPGTGKTEAFF. CDR3 in DNA: TGTGCCAGCAGCTTAGTGCCCGGGACAGGGAAGACTGAAGCTTTCTTT.

J is TRBJ1-1 and V is TRBV7-2; TRBD1 agrees at 7 bases. The CDR3 loop spans 13 amino acids. CDR1 is SGHTA, CDR2 FQGNSA, per germline. Trimming removed 5 bases from V and 10 bases from J; junction bases left unmatched: 10. CDR3 nucleotide sequence: TGTGCCAGCAGCCAAGGACAGGCCGGGGGAGCTTTCTTT. Its protein product is CASSQGQAGGAFF.

This chain joins TRBV5-1 and TRBJ2-5, with no clear D. The CDR3 spans 15 residues. Germline CDR1 SGHRS, CDR2 YFSETQ. The V end was cut by 0 bases, the J end by 4 bases, with 13 bases between. CDR3 in DNA: TGCGCCAGCAGCTTGGCCGGGTGGGTTGGAGAGACCCAGTACTTC. Translated: CASSLAGWVGETQYF.

There are many counts of this clonotype. The CDR3 loop reads CSARDQRGIPSNQPQHF. The DNA for the CDR3 is TGCAGTGCTAGAGATCAACGGGGGATCCCCTCCAATCAGCCCCAGCATTTT. The chain recombines TRBV20-1 with TRBJ1-5; D is perhaps TRBD1 (5 bases). The CDR3 loop spans 17 amino acids. V was pared by 0 bases and J by 3 bases, with 18 bases between. Germline-derived CDR1 and CDR2 are DFQATT and SNEGSKA (reference sequence).

This chain connects TRBV7-2 to TRBJ2-7; unclear D gene. This CDR3 comprises 13 residues. Germline loops: CDR1 SGHTA, CDR2 FQGNSA. The V end was cut by 5 bases, the J end by 3 bases, with 11 bases between. The CDR3 here is CASSPPTHYEQYV. The CDR3 nucleotides read TGTGCCAGCAGCCCACCGACCCACTACGAGCAGTACGTC.

This clonotype has just a few counts. The V and J genes are TRBV6-5 and TRBJ2-3, with 11 bases matching TRBD2. J was trimmed by 6 bases and V by 0 bases; bases with no gene match: 8. CDR3 length: 17 amino acids. Germline lookup yields CDR1 MNHEY and CDR2 SVGAGI. The CDR3 sequence is CASSYSPASGGPDTQYF. CDR3 sequence (DNA): TGTGCCAGCAGTTACTCACCGGCTAGCGGGGGGCCGGATACGCAGTATTTT.

This clonotype was seen a few times. The rearrangement links TRBV12-3 or TRBV12-4 to TRBJ1-1; D unresolved. Trimming pared 2 bases from V and 11 bases from J, leaving 12 bases between. CDR3 length: 12 amino acids. Here the CDR3 reads CASSLISGGAFF. CDR3 DNA: TGTGCCAGCAGTTTAATCTCCGGCGGCGCTTTCTTT.

Ten or more counts support this clonotype. This chain links TRBV12-3 or TRBV12-4 with TRBJ2-3; a possible D gene is TRBD2 (5 bases). This CDR3 has 14 residues. The V gene lost 6 bases and the J gene lost 4 bases, with 14 bases spanning the gap. The CDR3 protein is CASSRSSFPDTQYF. The CDR3 coding sequence is TGTGCCAGCAGCAGATCTAGCTTTCCAGATACGCAGTATTTT.

In this sample, this clonotype turned up a few times. The genes are TRBV5-1 and TRBJ2-3; D is ambiguous. Germline V gene sequence: CDR1 SGHRS, CDR2 YFSETQ. This CDR3 is 13 amino acids long. The V end was cut by 2 bases, the J end by 10 bases, with 14 bases between. CDR3 amino acids: CASSLEPTSAQYF. For the CDR3, the DNA is TGCGCCAGCAGCTTAGAACCCACATCAGCGCAGTATTTT.

CDR3: CASSFTGLYGYTF. The CDR3 nucleotides read TGTGCCAGCAGCTTTACAGGGCTGTATGGCTACACCTTC. This chain joins TRBV7-9 and TRBJ1-2; TRBD1 is a possible D gene (6 bases). Germline lookup yields CDR1 SEHNR and CDR2 FQNEAQ (reference sequence). This CDR3 spans 13 amino acids. Trimming removed 3 bases at V and 5 bases at J, with 10 bases between.

This clonotype was seen at least ten times. The chain combines TRBV9 with TRBJ2-3; no definite D call. The ends were cut back, 3 bases at V and 6 bases at J, with 8 bases in the middle. CDR1 SGDLS and CDR2 YYNGEE come from the germline V gene. This CDR3 is built from 12 residues. The CDR3 region is CASSGGMDTQYF. In DNA, the CDR3 is TGTGCCAGCAGCGGTGGAATGGATACGCAGTATTTT.

This clonotype was seen only a few times. The chain has TRBV15 and TRBJ2-5; 10 nucleotides align to TRBD2. The trim removed 1 base at V and 4 bases at J, leaving 3 bases unmatched. Germline CDR1 and CDR2: LNHNV and YYDKDF (reference sequence). The CDR3 spans 15 residues. The CDR3 bases are TGTGCCACCAGCAGAGCACTAGCGGGGACAGAGACCCAGTACTTC. This translates into CATSRALAGTETQYF.

The rearrangement links TRBV28 to TRBJ2-7; the D gene is possibly TRBD1 (6 bases). The CDR3 totals 12 residues. The V gene's germline CDR1 is MDHEN and CDR2 SYDVKM. V was clipped by 3 bases and J by 6 bases, with 9 bases between them. CDR3 nucleotides: TGTGCCAGCAGTTTGACAGGCCGCGAGCAGTACGTC. Residues: CASSLTGREQYV.

The gene calls are TRBV11-2 and TRBJ2-2; D is undetermined. Germline V lookup: CDR1 SGHAT, CDR2 FQNNGV. CDR3 length equals 11 residues. Trimming removed 0 bases from V and 14 bases from J, with 7 bases in between. This CDR3 reads CASSLERSLFF. The CDR3 nucleotides read TGTGCCAGCAGCTTAGAGAGGTCCCTGTTTTTT.

The gene calls are TRBV2 and TRBJ1-1; 9 bases align to TRBD1. V shed 6 bases, J shed 5 bases, and the junction held 7 bases outside the gene matches. Germline CDR1 reads SNHLY; CDR2 reads FYNNEI. This CDR3 region has 14 residues. The CDR3 nucleotides read TGTGCCAGCAGGGGGTTACAGGGGGCGACTGAAGCTTTCTTT. It is translated as CASRGLQGATEAFF.

The CDR3 region has the DNA TGTGCCAGCAGACGCCCCGCGTCTGGTATTTACGAGCAGTACTTC. Translated, it gives CASRRPASGIYEQYF. The genes are TRBV7-2 and TRBJ2-7, with D hard to call. The V gene lost 6 bases and the J gene lost 4 bases, with 19 bases spanning the gap. Germline V gives CDR1 SGHTA, CDR2 FQGNSA. The CDR3 totals 15 residues.

A few counts support this clonotype. V gene TRBV20-1 combines with J gene TRBJ2-1; tentatively, D is TRBD1 (6 bases). V dropped 0 bases and J dropped 3 bases, with 12 bases sitting between them. Germline assignment: CDR1 DFQATT and CDR2 SNEGSKA (reference sequence). The CDR3 contains 15 residues. The CDR3 protein is CSAREAYRDYNEQFF. CDR3 DNA sequence: TGCAGTGCTAGAGAAGCGTACAGGGACTACAATGAGCAGTTCTTC.

This clonotype appeared a single time. The genes are TRBV6-2 or TRBV6-3 and TRBJ2-5; 10 bases match TRBD2. Trimming at V came to 0 bases and at J to 4 bases, leaving 8 bases not matched to a gene. This CDR3 region has 17 residues. Germline V gene sequence: CDR1 MNHEY, CDR2 SVGEGT. The CDR3 loop is CASSYSVAGGQGETQYF. The CDR3 DNA reads as TGTGCCAGCAGTTACTCCGTAGCGGGGGGCCAGGGAGAGACCCAGTACTTC.